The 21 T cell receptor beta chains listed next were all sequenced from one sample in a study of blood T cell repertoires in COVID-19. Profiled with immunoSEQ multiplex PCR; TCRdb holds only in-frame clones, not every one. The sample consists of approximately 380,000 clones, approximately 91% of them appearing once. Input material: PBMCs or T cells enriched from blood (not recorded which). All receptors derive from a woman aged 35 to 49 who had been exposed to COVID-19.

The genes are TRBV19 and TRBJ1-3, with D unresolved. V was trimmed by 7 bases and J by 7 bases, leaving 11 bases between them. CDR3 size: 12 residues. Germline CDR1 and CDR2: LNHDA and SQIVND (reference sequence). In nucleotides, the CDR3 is TGTGCCAGTAACGGGAACGGGAACACCATATATTTT. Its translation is CASNGNGNTIYF.

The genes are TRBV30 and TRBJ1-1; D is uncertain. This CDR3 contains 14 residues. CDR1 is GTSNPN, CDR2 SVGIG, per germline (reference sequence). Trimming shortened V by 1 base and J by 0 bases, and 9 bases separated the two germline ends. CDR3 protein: CAWSATRLNTEAFF. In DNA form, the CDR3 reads TGTGCCTGGAGTGCGACCAGGCTGAACACTGAAGCTTTCTTT.

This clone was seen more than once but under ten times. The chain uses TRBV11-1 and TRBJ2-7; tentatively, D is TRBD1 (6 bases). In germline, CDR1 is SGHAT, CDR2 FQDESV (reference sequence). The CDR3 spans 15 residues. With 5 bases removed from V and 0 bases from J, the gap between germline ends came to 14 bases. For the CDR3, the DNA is TGTGCCAGCAGCCGTCTGAGGGGGAGCTCCTACGAGCAGTACTTC. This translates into CASSRLRGSSYEQYF.

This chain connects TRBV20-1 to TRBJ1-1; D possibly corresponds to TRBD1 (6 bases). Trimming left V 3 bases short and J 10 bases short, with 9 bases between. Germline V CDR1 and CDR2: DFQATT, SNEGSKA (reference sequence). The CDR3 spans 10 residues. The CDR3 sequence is CSASRGAAFF. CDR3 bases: TGCAGTGCTAGTCGGGGGGCAGCTTTCTTT.

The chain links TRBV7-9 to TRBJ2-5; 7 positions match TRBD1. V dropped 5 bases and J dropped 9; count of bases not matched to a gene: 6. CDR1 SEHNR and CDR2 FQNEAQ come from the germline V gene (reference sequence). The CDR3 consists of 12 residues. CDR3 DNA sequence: TGTGCCAGCAGCCCGGGACAGACGGCCCAGTACTTC. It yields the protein CASSPGQTAQYF.

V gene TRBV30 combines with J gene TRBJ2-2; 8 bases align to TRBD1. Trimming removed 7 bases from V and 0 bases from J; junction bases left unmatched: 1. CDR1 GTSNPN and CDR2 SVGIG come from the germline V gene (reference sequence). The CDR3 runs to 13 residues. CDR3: CASGQANTGELFF. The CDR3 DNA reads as TGTGCCTCGGGACAGGCGAACACCGGGGAGCTGTTTTTT.

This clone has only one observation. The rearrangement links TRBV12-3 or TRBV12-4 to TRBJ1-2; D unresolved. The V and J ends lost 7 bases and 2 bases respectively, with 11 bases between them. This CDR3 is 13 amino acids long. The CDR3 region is CASTGGRNYGYTF. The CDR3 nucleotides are TGTGCCAGCACAGGAGGACGGAACTATGGCTACACCTTC.

The CDR3 reads CASSPGQVASYEQYF. The CDR3 DNA reads as TGTGCCAGCAGCCCCGGACAGGTGGCATCCTACGAGCAGTACTTC. J is TRBJ2-7 and V is TRBV5-4, with 7 bases aligning to TRBD1. This CDR3 comprises 15 residues. Germline CDR1 SGHNT, CDR2 YYREEE (reference sequence). Unmatched junction bases numbered 8, after V lost 4 bases and J lost 1 base. The full variable domain, in which reference TRBV5-4 and TRBJ2-7 provide the parts outside the CDR3, is ETGVTQSPTHLIKTRGQQVTLRCSSQSGHNTVSWYQQALGQGPQFIFQYYREEENGRGNFPPRFSGLQFPNYSSELNVNALELDDSALYLCASSPGQVASYEQYFGPGTRLTVT.

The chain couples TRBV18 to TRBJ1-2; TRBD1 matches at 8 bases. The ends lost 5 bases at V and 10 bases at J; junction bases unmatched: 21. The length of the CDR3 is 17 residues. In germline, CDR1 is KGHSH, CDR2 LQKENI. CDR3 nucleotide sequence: TGTGCCAGCTCAATGGCATATAACCGGGACAGGAATGTGGACTACACCTTC. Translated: CASSMAYNRDRNVDYTF.

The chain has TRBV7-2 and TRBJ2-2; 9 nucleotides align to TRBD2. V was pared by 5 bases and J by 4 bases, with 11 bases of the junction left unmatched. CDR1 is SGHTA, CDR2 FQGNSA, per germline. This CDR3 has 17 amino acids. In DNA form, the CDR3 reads TGTGCCAGCAGCCCCAGAGTGCTAGCGGGGAGCACCGGGGAGCTGTTTTTT. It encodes CASSPRVLAGSTGELFF.

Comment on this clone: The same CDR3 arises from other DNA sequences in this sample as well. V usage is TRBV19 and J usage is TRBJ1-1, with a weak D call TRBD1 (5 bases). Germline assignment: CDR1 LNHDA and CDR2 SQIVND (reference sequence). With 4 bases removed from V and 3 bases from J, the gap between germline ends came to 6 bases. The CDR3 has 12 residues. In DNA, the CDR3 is TGTGCCAGTAGTACAGGGTACACTGAAGCTTTCTTT. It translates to CASSTGYTEAFF.

The CDR3 reads CASTQKGTGGYYEQYF. CDR3 sequence (DNA): TGTGCCAGTACCCAAAAGGGGACAGGGGGCTACTACGAGCAGTACTTC. The V and J genes are TRBV19 and TRBJ2-7; the match to TRBD1 covers 12 bases. Germline V gene lookup returns CDR1 LNHDA and CDR2 SQIVND (reference sequence). CDR3 length: 16 residues. The V segment lost 7 bases and the J segment 3 bases; nucleotides outside the gene matches: 10.

CDR3 sequence: CASSPRVDLGSSPLHF. The DNA for the CDR3 is TGTGCCAGCAGCCCCCGGGTCGACTTAGGGAGTTCACCCCTCCACTTT. The genes are TRBV11-3 and TRBJ1-6; D is unclear. Germline V lookup: CDR1 SGHNT, CDR2 YENEEA. The length of the CDR3 is 16 residues. Trimming removed 5 bases at V and 9 bases at J, with 20 bases between.

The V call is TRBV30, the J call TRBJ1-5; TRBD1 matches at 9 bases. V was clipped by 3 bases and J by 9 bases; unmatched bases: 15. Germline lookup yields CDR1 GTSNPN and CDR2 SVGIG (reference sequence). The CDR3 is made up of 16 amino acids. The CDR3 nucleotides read TGTGCCTGGAGCGCCGGACAGGGGATGATTTATCGGCCCCAGCATTTT. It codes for CAWSAGQGMIYRPQHF.

CDR3 sequence reads: CASSPGLRETQYF. The CDR3 nucleotides read TGTGCCAGCAGCCCAGGACTAAGGGAGACCCAGTACTTC. V and J are TRBV14 and TRBJ2-5; tentatively, D is TRBD2 (6 bases). The CDR3 has 13 residues. CDR1 is SGHDN, CDR2 FVKESK, per germline. With 4 bases removed from V and 5 bases from J, the gap between germline ends came to 11 bases.

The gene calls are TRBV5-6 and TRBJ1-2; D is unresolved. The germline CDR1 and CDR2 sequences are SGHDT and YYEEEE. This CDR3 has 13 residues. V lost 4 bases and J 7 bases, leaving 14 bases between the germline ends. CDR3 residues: CASSTSLSGGYTF. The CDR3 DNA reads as TGTGCCAGCAGCACTTCTCTGTCTGGTGGCTACACCTTC.

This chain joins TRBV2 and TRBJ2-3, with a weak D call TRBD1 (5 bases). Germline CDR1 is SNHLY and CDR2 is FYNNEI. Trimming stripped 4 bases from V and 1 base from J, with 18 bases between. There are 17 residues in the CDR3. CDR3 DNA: TGTGCCAGCAGTGGGTGGAGCAAAGGGGCCGGCACAGATACGCAGTATTTT. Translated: CASSGWSKGAGTDTQYF.

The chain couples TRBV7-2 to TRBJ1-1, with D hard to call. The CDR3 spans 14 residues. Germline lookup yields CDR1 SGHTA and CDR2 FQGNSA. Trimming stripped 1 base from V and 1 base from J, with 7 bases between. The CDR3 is CASSLGQQNTEAFF. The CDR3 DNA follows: TGTGCCAGCAGCTTAGGTCAACAGAACACTGAAGCTTTCTTT.

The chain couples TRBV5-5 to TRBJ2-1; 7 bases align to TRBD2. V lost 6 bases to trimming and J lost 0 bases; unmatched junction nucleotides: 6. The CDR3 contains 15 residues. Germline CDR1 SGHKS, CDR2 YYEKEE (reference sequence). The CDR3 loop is CASTLGGSSYNEQFF. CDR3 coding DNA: TGTGCCAGCACACTCGGGGGGAGCTCCTACAATGAGCAGTTCTTC.

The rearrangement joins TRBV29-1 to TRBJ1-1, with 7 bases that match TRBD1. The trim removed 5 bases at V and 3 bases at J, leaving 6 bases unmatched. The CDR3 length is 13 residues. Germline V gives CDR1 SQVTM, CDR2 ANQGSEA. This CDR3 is CSVCTGVDTEAFF. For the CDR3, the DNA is TGCAGCGTTTGTACAGGGGTGGACACTGAAGCTTTCTTT.

The CDR3 DNA sequence: TGCGCCAGCAGCTTGGCCGGTCGTAAGGGGCCCTATGGCTACACCTTC. Amino acids: CASSLAGRKGPYGYTF. The chain links TRBV5-1 to TRBJ1-2; tentatively, D is TRBD1 (5 bases). Deletions cut 0 bases from V and 4 bases from J, with 16 bases between. In germline, CDR1 is SGHRS, CDR2 YFSETQ. The CDR3 loop spans 16 amino acids.